The rows below give T cell receptor beta chains drawn from one sample of a study of CD4 T cells in relation to SARS-CoV-2 and coronaviruses. The table came from immunoSEQ multiplex PCR; TCRdb's copy has only in-frame clones and leaves some out. The sample has 30,000 to 45,000 clones, roughly 90% seen once; the top ten hold about a tenth. The sequencing input was memory CD4+ T cells from PBMCs. The origin of the receptors is an adult with COVID-19. CDR3s include the opening cysteine and the closing phenylalanine or tryptophan. A D gene is named only where the DNA matches it firmly. Expanded clones are given a class, and other clones once, few, many or no size at all.

CASSLGDLTDTQYF | TRBV6-4 | - | few | TRBJ2-3
CASSGGTGGISNQPQHF | TRBV6-1 | TRBD1 | - | TRBJ1-5
CASSTSSGETQYF | TRBV18 | TRBD2 | - | TRBJ2-5
CASSRGGKGNQPQHF | TRBV5-4 | - | - | TRBJ1-5
CASSPRAGRGTGELFF | TRBV18 | - | few | TRBJ2-2
CASSGSGQGRGYTF | TRBV27 | TRBD1 | - | TRBJ1-2
CASSPLRGRISTDTQYF | TRBV7-7 | TRBD1 | once | TRBJ2-3
CASGRQGGREETQYF | TRBV19 | - | once | TRBJ2-5
CASSFTGLSSYNEQFF | TRBV5-1 | - | few | TRBJ2-1
CASSESLGVSGNTIYF | TRBV10-1 | - | few | TRBJ1-3
CASSLSGPSEKLFF | TRBV5-4 | - | - | TRBJ1-4
CASSPGGEKLFF | TRBV5-1 | - | - | TRBJ1-4
CASRKDTGVYEQYF | TRBV5-4 | - | - | TRBJ2-7
CASSLETQGSWRDTEAFF | TRBV7-6 | - | - | TRBJ1-1
CASSYSGGPNSPLHF | TRBV6-5 | - | - | TRBJ1-6
CASSAGTGQHTGELFF | TRBV5-5 | TRBD1 | - | TRBJ2-2
CSVDTGTGVKEQYF | TRBV29-1 | TRBD1 | - | TRBJ2-7
CASSEFSEQFF | TRBV2 | - | - | TRBJ2-1